This T cell receptor (beta chain) was obtained from a study of cytomegalovirus exposure and HLA in healthy donors. About the research overall: Of 398 genotyped donors, 65% to 85% clustered with self-reported Caucasian donors.

Findings and limits, study-wide: In a later analysis, most CMV-associated TCR beta chains appeared HLA-restricted.

Worth noting for this clone: Its antigen is still unknown.

In the PCR, 60 Vbeta and 13 Jbeta primers were used. TCRdb's copy holds only in-frame clones and misses some; the assay was immunoSEQ multiplex PCR. Of around 180,000 clones in the sample, roughly 80% were seen once. Trimming stripped 3 bases from V and 5 bases from J, with 8 bases between. The CDR3 extends over 13 amino acids. The germline CDR1 and CDR2 sequences are SGHTA and FQGNSA. This receptor was taken from a man between 60 and 75 years old in good health and CMV-seronegative. Sequenced sample: PBMCs. This chain connects TRBV7-2 to TRBJ1-5; D not resolved. The CDR3 protein is CASSFGSDQPQHF. CDR3 coding DNA: TGTGCCAGCAGCTTTGGCTCCGATCAGCCCCAGCATTTT.